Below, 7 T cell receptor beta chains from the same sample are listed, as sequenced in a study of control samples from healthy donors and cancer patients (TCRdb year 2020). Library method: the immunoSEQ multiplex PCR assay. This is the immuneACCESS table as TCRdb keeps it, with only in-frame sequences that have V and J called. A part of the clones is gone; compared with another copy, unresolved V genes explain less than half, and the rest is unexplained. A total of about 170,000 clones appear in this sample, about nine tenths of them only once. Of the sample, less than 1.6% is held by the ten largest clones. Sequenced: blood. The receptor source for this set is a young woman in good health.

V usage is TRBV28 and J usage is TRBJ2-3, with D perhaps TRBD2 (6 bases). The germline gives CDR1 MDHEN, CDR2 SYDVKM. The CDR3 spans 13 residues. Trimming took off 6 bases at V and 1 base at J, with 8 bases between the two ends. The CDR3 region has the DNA TGTGCCAGCAGCGCTAGCGGCACAGATACGCAGTATTTT. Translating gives CASSASGTDTQYF.

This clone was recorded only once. The CDR3 here is CASSPGTSGRGEQFF. Written as DNA, the CDR3 is TGCGCCAGCAGCCCCGGGACTAGCGGGAGGGGTGAGCAGTTCTTC. V usage is TRBV5-1 and J usage is TRBJ2-1; 16 bases agree with TRBD2. The germline gives CDR1 SGHRS, CDR2 YFSETQ. V was pared by 4 bases and J by 9 bases, with 4 bases of the junction left unmatched. This CDR3 spans 15 amino acids.

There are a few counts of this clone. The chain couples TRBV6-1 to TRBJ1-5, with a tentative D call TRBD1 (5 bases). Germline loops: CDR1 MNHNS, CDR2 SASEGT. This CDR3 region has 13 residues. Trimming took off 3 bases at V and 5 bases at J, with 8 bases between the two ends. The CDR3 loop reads CASSDDRYQPQHF. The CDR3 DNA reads TGTGCCAGCAGTGACGACAGATATCAGCCCCAGCATTTT.

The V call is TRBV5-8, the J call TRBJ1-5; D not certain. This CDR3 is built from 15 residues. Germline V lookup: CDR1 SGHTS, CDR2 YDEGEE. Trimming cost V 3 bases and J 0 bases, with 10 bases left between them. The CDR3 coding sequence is TGTGCCAGCAGCTCAGACGGTTATAGCAATCAGCCCCAGCATTTT. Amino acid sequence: CASSSDGYSNQPQHF.

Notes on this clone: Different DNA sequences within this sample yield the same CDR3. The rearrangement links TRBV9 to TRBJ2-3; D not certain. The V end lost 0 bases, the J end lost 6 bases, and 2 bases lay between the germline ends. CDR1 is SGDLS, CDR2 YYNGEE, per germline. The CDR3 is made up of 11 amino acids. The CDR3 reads CASSVADTQYF. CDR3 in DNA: TGTGCCAGCAGCGTAGCGGATACGCAGTATTTT.

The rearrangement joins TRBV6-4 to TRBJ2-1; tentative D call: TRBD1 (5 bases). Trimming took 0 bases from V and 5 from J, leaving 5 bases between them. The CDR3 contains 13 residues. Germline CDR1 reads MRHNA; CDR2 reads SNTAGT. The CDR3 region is CASSDSDNNEQFF. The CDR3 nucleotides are TGTGCCAGCAGTGACTCGGACAACAATGAGCAGTTCTTC.

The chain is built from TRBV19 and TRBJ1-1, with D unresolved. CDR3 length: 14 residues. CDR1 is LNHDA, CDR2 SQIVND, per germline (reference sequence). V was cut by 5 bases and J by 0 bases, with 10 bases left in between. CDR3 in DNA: TGTGCCAGTAGTCTCCAGGCCATGAACACTGAAGCTTTCTTT. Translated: CASSLQAMNTEAFF.